What follows are 27 T cell receptor beta chains derived from one specimen sequenced in a study of blood T cell repertoires in COVID-19. Method: immunoSEQ multiplex PCR; TCRdb's copy keeps in-frame clones and lacks some. The table has some 140,000 clones, around four fifths seen once. The sample was peripheral blood. These receptor sequences come from a human donor in a cohort sampled during active COVID-19.

This chain uses TRBV18 with TRBJ1-6, with 7 bases identical to TRBD1. Germline V gives CDR1 KGHSH, CDR2 LQKENI. The CDR3 sequence is 14 residues long. Losses at the gene ends were 5 bases for V and 9 bases for J; bases not matched to a gene: 7. CDR3 amino acids: CASSTGTVPSPLHF. In DNA form, the CDR3 reads TGTGCCAGCTCAACCGGGACAGTCCCTTCACCCCTCCACTTT.

CDR3 protein: CASSRDINQPQHF. CDR3 coding DNA: TGTGCCAGCAGCCGGGACATCAATCAGCCCCAGCATTTT. The rearrangement uses TRBV12-3 or TRBV12-4 and TRBJ1-5; tentative D call: TRBD1 (6 bases). V was pared by 6 bases and J by 3 bases, with 9 bases between. This CDR3 is 13 amino acids long.

The rearrangement links TRBV27 to TRBJ2-5; 8 positions match TRBD1. The germline V gene has CDR1 MNHEY and CDR2 SMNVEV (reference sequence). V gave up 5 bases and J gave up 2 bases; unmatched junction bases: 7. This CDR3 has 15 amino acids. DNA for the CDR3: TGTGCCAGCAGTCGACAGGGGAGCTCACAAGAGACCCAGTACTTC. It encodes CASSRQGSSQETQYF.

V usage is TRBV5-1 and J usage is TRBJ1-1; TRBD1 is a possible D gene (6 bases). Germline CDR1 is SGHRS and CDR2 is YFSETQ. CDR3 size: 13 residues. V dropped 4 bases and J dropped 5 bases, with 12 bases sitting between them. CDR3: CASSPQGGTEAFF. DNA of the CDR3: TGCGCCAGCAGCCCACAGGGTGGTACTGAAGCTTTCTTT.

This clone has a handful of counts. The chain links TRBV7-9 to TRBJ2-7; D might be TRBD1 (6 bases). The CDR3 contains 12 residues. From germline, CDR1 is SEHNR and CDR2 FQNEAQ (reference sequence). Trimming removed 5 bases at V and 3 bases at J, with 8 bases between. The CDR3 DNA is TGTGCCAGCAGCCAACAGGGCTACGAGCAGTACTTC. Protein product: CASSQQGYEQYF.

The chain employs TRBV2 and TRBJ1-6; 9 bases are shared with TRBD1. Germline lookup yields CDR1 SNHLY and CDR2 FYNNEI. V lost 6 bases to trimming and J lost 6 bases; unmatched junction nucleotides: 9. CDR3 length equals 16 residues. CDR3 loop: CASSGWDRVGNSPLHF. The CDR3, as DNA: TGTGCCAGCAGCGGATGGGACAGGGTTGGTAATTCACCCCTCCACTTT.

The chain joins TRBV19 to TRBJ1-1; TRBD1 might be the D (5 bases). CDR3 size: 15 residues. The germline CDR1 and CDR2 sequences are LNHDA and SQIVND (reference sequence). Trimming took 6 bases from V and 1 from J, leaving 15 bases between them. The CDR3 DNA sequence: TGTGCCAGTAGAGGGGCAGGCGGGGGGAACACTGAAGCTTTCTTT. It yields the protein CASRGAGGGNTEAFF.

The chain uses TRBV6-5 and TRBJ1-4; 7 bases match TRBD1. Trimming at V came to 6 bases and at J to 14 bases, leaving 9 bases not matched to a gene. The CDR3 spans 12 residues. Germline V gene data show CDR1 as MNHEY and CDR2 as SVGAGI. The CDR3 bases are TGTGCCAGCAGCCGCGACAGGGAGGTCCTGTTTTTT. It codes for CASSRDREVLFF.

The count of this clone is one. The CDR3 reads CASSPGGPGTDTQYF. The DNA of the CDR3 is TGTGCCAGCAGCCCGGGGGGGCCAGGCACAGATACGCAGTATTTT. This chain joins TRBV11-2 and TRBJ2-3; 8 nucleotides line up with TRBD2. The V gene's germline CDR1 is SGHAT and CDR2 FQNNGV. V was clipped by 5 bases and J by 1 base; unmatched bases: 5. CDR3 size: 15 residues.

This clone was seen only a few times. For the CDR3, the DNA is TGTGCCAGCATGCCAGGACGAGGACAGGGAATTTCACCCCTCCACTTT. This sequence encodes CASMPGRGQGISPLHF. V is TRBV3-1 (or the pseudogene TRBV3-2) and J is TRBJ1-6, with TRBD1 matching 8 bases. The germline gives CDR1 LGHDT, CDR2 YNNKEL (reference sequence). After removal of 7 bases from V and 9 bases from J, the junction contained 14 bases not matched to a gene. The CDR3 consists of 16 residues.

The gene calls are TRBV30 and TRBJ2-7; 8 bases line up with TRBD1. Per the germline V gene, CDR1 is GTSNPN and CDR2 is SVGIG (reference sequence). There are 11 residues in the CDR3. V trimming: 2 bases; J trimming: 6 bases; junction bases outside the gene matches: 0. The CDR3 DNA sequence: TGTGCCTGGAGTACAGGGGGCGAGCAGTACTTC. This codes for CAWSTGGEQYF.

J is TRBJ2-7 and V is TRBV12-3 or TRBV12-4; 8 positions agree with TRBD1. The CDR3 spans 13 residues. V was clipped by 8 bases and J by 6 bases; unmatched bases: 9. CDR3 protein: CASRRAGGAEQYF. DNA of the CDR3: TGTGCCAGCCGCCGGGCAGGGGGCGCCGAGCAGTACTTC.

The chain has TRBV5-1 and TRBJ1-1; 8 nucleotides align to TRBD1. The CDR3 has 15 amino acids. Germline CDR1 and CDR2: SGHRS and YFSETQ. J lost 11 bases, V lost 0 bases, and 12 bases had no gene match. This CDR3 is CASSLGNSGGDGAFF. The CDR3 DNA reads as TGCGCCAGCAGCTTGGGAAATTCAGGGGGCGATGGGGCTTTCTTT. Combining the CDR3 with reference TRBV5-1 and TRBJ1-1 gives the whole variable domain KAGVTQTPRYLIKTRGQQVTLSCSPISGHRSVSWYQQTPGQGLQFLFEYFSETQRNKGNFPGRFSGRQFSNSRSEMNVSTLELGDSALYLCASSLGNSGGDGAFFGQGTRLTVV.

The rearrangement uses TRBV27 and TRBJ2-5; 10 bases map to TRBD1. CDR3 length: 15 amino acids. Germline CDR1 and CDR2: MNHEY and SMNVEV (reference sequence). The V segment lost 9 bases and the J segment 4 bases; nucleotides outside the gene matches: 11. CDR3 loop: CASETGGEEVETQYF. For the CDR3, the DNA is TGTGCCAGTGAGACAGGGGGCGAAGAAGTAGAGACCCAGTACTTC.

This chain links TRBV4-1 with TRBJ2-2; 7 positions match TRBD1. The length of the CDR3 is 15 residues. V trimming: 3 bases; J trimming: 4 bases; junction bases outside the gene matches: 5. Germline CDR1 and CDR2: MGHRA and YSYEKL. CDR3 sequence: CASSHGGQSTGELFF. CDR3 DNA sequence: TGCGCCAGCAGCCATGGGGGACAGTCCACCGGGGAGCTGTTTTTT.

The chain recombines TRBV7-6 with TRBJ2-5, with 11 bases identical to TRBD1. This CDR3 is built from 20 residues. Trimming at V came to 3 bases and at J to 5 bases, leaving 20 bases not matched to a gene. Looked up from germline, CDR1 is SGHVS and CDR2 is FNYEAQ. The CDR3 DNA reads as TGTGCCAGCAGCTTTGGGCCCCGGGACAGGGGGTTTGGCGGCGTTGAGACCCAGTACTTC. Its translation is CASSFGPRDRGFGGVETQYF.

The rearrangement joins TRBV7-8 to TRBJ1-1; D gene uncertain. V lost 3 bases and J lost 6, with 14 bases in between. The CDR3 extends over 14 amino acids. Germline lookup yields CDR1 SGHVS and CDR2 FQNEAQ. CDR3 in amino acids: CASSFGPREAEAFF. CDR3 DNA sequence: TGTGCCAGCAGCTTCGGCCCCCGAGAGGCTGAAGCTTTCTTT.

V and J are TRBV5-1 and TRBJ1-2, with 8 bases matching TRBD1. Germline loops: CDR1 SGHRS, CDR2 YFSETQ. CDR3 size: 14 residues. CDR3 nucleotide sequence: TGCCCCACAAAAGCCGACAGGGGTTCGGATGGCTACACCTTC. As protein: CPTKADRGSDGYTF.

This sequence joins TRBV10-1 and TRBJ2-2; D perhaps matches TRBD1 (5 bases). CDR1 and CDR2 (germline): WNHNN, SYGVQD (reference sequence). The CDR3 has 14 residues. V was trimmed by 10 bases and J by 7 bases, leaving 19 bases between them. CDR3 loop: CATKETTGHGELFF. CDR3 DNA: TGCGCCACCAAAGAGACAACAGGCCACGGGGAGCTGTTTTTT.

DNA of the CDR3: TGTGCCAGCAGTTTGCAGGGAACGTTCTACGAGCAGTACTTC. Translating it yields CASSLQGTFYEQYF. The chain joins TRBV27 to TRBJ2-7, with a weak D call TRBD1 (5 bases). V was trimmed by 3 bases and J by 3 bases, leaving 12 bases between them. The CDR3 has 14 amino acids. Germline V CDR1 and CDR2: MNHEY, SMNVEV (reference sequence).

This clone turned up a few times. This chain joins TRBV11-2 and TRBJ1-6; D unresolved. The CDR3 runs to 15 residues. The germline gives CDR1 SGHAT, CDR2 FQNNGV. V shed 3 bases and J shed 5 bases, with 11 bases lying between them. The chain's CDR3 is CASSFSSGNNSPLHF. The CDR3 DNA reads TGTGCCAGCAGCTTCAGCTCGGGGAATAATTCACCCCTCCACTTT. Variable domain in full (rest from reference TRBV11-2 and TRBJ1-6): EAGVAQSPRYKIIEKRQSVAFWCNPISGHATLYWYQQILGQGPKLLIQFQNNGVVDDSQLPKDRFSAERLKGVDSTLKIQPAKLEDSAVYLCASSFSSGNNSPLHFGNGTRLTVT.

This clone was detected a few times. The V call is TRBV6-5, the J call TRBJ1-2; 8 bases map to TRBD1. Losses at the gene ends were 6 bases for V and 8 bases for J; bases not matched to a gene: 11. CDR3 size: 14 residues. Germline V CDR1 and CDR2: MNHEY, SVGAGI. The CDR3 loop is CASREPGQALGYTF. The CDR3 DNA reads TGTGCCAGCAGAGAGCCGGGACAGGCTCTGGGCTACACCTTC.

The CDR3 loop is CAMGPGERYEQYF. The CDR3 coding sequence is TGTGCCATGGGCCCGGGGGAGAGGTACGAGCAGTACTTC. This rearrangement joins TRBV6-5 to TRBJ2-7, with D possibly matching TRBD2 (6 bases). The V gene's germline CDR1 is MNHEY and CDR2 SVGAGI. The V gene lost 10 bases and the J gene lost 4 bases, with 17 bases spanning the gap. The CDR3 sequence is 13 residues long.

The rearrangement links TRBV7-9 to TRBJ1-2; D unclear. The germline V gene encodes CDR1 SEHNR and CDR2 FQNEAQ (reference sequence). V was trimmed by 5 bases and J by 7 bases, leaving 17 bases between them. The CDR3 sequence is 14 residues long. CDR3 in DNA: TGTGCCAGCAGCCCCCCCCTTGCGGGAACTGGCTACACCTTC. Translating it yields CASSPPLAGTGYTF.

The chain carries TRBV5-1 and TRBJ2-3; TRBD2 agrees at 11 bases. There are 16 residues in the CDR3. Trimming cost V 4 bases and J 3 bases; bases outside gene matches: 7. Germline V lookup: CDR1 SGHRS, CDR2 YFSETQ. This CDR3 reads CASSQTLAGATDTQYF. CDR3 in DNA: TGCGCCAGCAGCCAAACACTAGCGGGGGCAACAGATACGCAGTATTTT.

This clone appeared a few times. V and J are TRBV3-1 (or the pseudogene TRBV3-2) and TRBJ1-2; a possible D gene is TRBD1 (6 bases). This CDR3 spans 14 amino acids. Germline lookup yields CDR1 LGHDT and CDR2 YNNKEL (reference sequence). Trimming took off 4 bases at V and 4 bases at J, with 13 bases between the two ends. The CDR3, as DNA: TGTGCCAGCAGCCCTTTGGGGGCCACCTATGGCTACACCTTC. The encoded protein is CASSPLGATYGYTF.

This chain uses TRBV7-2 with TRBJ1-2; TRBD1 matches at 12 bases. There are 14 residues in the CDR3. The germline V gene encodes CDR1 SGHTA and CDR2 FQGNSA. V lost 6 bases and J lost 8; bases outside the gene matches: 7. As DNA, the CDR3 is TGTGCCAGCAGTCCCACCGGGACAGGGGGCGGCTACACCTTC. It codes for CASSPTGTGGGYTF.